The entry below describes one T cell receptor (beta chain). The data derive from a study of Ad26.COV2.S vaccination and SARS-CoV-2 variants. Using immunoSEQ multiplex PCR, the repertoire was profiled, and TCRdb retains in-frame clones only, with some absent. The data contain some 390,000 clones, approximately 90% of them singletons. The CDR3 has 17 residues. The germline CDR1 and CDR2 sequences are MNHEY and SMNVEV (reference sequence). Trimming removed 6 bases from V and 1 base from J; junction bases left unmatched: 12. Regarding treatment: around 19 received Ad26.COV2.S at low or high dose, single or two shots; 5 received placebo; per-sample allocation not given. Collection of samples fell on day 63 after the first vaccine or placebo injection. The shot given was an Ad26 vector that makes Wuhan-strain SARS-CoV-2 spike.

The clonotype comes from a person aged 18-60 years who received the Ad26.COV2.S COVID-19 vaccine or a placebo. Sample: peripheral blood, taken in a trial of Ad26.COV2.S vaccine versus placebo. The chain has TRBV27 and TRBJ2-3; 8 nucleotides line up with TRBD1. This CDR3 reads CASRTGVRNLGTDTQYF. The DNA for the CDR3 is TGTGCCAGCAGGACAGGGGTTCGTAATCTTGGCACAGATACGCAGTATTTT.